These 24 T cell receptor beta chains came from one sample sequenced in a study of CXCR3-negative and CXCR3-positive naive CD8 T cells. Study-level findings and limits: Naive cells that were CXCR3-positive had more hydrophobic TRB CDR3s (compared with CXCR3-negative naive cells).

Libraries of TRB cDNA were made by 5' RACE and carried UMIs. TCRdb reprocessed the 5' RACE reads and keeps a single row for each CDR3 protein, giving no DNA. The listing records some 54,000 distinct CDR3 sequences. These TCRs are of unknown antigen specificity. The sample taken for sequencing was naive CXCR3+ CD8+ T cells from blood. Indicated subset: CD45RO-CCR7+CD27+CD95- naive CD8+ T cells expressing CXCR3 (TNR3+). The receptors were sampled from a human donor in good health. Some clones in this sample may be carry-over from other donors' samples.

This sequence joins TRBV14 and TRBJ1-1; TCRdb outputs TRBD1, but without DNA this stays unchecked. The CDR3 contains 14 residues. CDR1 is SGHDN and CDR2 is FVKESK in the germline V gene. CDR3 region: CASSQEQGYTEAFF.

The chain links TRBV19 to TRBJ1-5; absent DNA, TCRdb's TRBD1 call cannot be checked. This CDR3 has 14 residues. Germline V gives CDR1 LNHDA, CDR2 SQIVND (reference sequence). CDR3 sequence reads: CASSVGTGNQPQHF.

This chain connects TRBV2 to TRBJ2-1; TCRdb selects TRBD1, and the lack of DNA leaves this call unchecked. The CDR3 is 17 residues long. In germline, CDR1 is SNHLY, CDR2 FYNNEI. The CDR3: CASFRARTGGLYNEQFF.

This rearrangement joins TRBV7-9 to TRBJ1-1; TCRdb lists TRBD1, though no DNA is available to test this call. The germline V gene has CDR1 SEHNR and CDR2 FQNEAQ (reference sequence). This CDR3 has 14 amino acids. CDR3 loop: CASSPGTAGAEAFF.

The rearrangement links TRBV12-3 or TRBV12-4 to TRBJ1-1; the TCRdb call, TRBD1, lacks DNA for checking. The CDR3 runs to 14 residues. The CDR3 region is CASSYRAPGTEAFF.

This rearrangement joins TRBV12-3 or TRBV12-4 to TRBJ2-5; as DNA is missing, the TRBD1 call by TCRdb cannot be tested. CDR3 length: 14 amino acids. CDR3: CASSLMGGEETQYF.

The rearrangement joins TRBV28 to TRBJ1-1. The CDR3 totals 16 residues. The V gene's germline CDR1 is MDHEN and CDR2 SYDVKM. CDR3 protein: CASSTSPGEMNTEAFF. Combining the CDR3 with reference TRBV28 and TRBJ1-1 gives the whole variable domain DVKVTQSSRYLVKRTGEKVFLECVQDMDHENMFWYRQDPGLGLRLIYFSYDVKMKEKGDIPEGYSVSREKKERFSLILESASTNQTSMYLCASSTSPGEMNTEAFFGQGTRLTVV.

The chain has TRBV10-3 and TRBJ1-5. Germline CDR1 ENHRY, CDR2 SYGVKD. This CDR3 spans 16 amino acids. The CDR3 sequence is CAISESVGRANQPQHF.

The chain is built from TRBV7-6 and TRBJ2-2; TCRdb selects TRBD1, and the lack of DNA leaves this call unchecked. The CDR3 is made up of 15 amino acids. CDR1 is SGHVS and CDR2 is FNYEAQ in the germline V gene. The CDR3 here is CASSLWTGMGGELFF.

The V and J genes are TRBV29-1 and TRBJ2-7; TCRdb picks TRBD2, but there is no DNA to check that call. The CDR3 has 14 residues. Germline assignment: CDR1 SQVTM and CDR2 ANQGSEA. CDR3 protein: CSVMAPLGVYEQYF.

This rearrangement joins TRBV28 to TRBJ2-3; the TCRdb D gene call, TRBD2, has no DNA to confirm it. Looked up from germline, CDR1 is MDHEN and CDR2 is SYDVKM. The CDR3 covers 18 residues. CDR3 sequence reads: CASSSYRLAGGSGDTQYF.

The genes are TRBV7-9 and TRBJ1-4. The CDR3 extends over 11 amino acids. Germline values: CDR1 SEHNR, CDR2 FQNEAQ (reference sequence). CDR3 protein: CASSLMGKLFF. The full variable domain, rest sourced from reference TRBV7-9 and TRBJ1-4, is DTGVSQNPRHKITKRGQNVTFRCDPISEHNRLYWYRQTLGQGPEFLTYFQNEAQLEKSRLLSDRFSAERPKGSFSTLEIQRTEQGDSAMYLCASSLMGKLFFGSGTQLSVL.

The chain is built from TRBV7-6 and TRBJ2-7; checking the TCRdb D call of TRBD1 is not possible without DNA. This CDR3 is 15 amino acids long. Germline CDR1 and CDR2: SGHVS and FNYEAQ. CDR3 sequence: CASSLAGQGLGEQYF.

CDR3 region: CASSPRDRPTGELFF. The V call is TRBV18, the J call TRBJ2-2; TCRdb's D gene call, TRBD1, goes unchecked for lack of DNA. The V gene's germline CDR1 is KGHSH and CDR2 LQKENI. The CDR3 has 15 residues.

The CDR3 reads CASSLGVGDYGYTF. The V call is TRBV5-5, the J call TRBJ1-2. The CDR3 runs 14 residues. Germline V CDR1 and CDR2: SGHKS, YYEKEE (reference sequence).

CDR3: CASSLDNTIYF. The chain joins TRBV28 to TRBJ1-3. CDR3 length: 11 amino acids. Germline V gene lookup returns CDR1 MDHEN and CDR2 SYDVKM.

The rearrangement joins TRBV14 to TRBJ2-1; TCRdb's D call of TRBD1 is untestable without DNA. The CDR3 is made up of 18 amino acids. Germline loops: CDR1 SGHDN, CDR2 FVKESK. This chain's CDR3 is CASSPLTSGTVASNEQFF.

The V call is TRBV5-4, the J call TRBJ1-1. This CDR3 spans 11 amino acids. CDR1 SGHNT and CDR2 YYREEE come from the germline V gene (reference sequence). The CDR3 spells CASSFGSEAFF.

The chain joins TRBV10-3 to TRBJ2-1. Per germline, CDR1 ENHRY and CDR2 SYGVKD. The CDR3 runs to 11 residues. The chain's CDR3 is CAISESQEQFF.

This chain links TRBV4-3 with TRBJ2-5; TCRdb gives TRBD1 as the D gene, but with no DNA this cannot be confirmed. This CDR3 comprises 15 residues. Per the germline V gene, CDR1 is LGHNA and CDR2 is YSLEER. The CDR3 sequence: CASSRGTGKGETQYF.

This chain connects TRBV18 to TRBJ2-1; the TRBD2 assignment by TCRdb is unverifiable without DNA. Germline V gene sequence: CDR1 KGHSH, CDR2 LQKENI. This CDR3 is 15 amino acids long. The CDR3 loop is CASSPNNPGSNEQFF. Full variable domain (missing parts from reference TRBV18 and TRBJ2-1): NAGVMQNPRHLVRRRGQEARLRCSPMKGHSHVYWYRQLPEEGLKFMVYLQKENIIDESGMPKERFSAEFPKEGPSILRIQQVVRGDSAAYFCASSPNNPGSNEQFFGPGTRLTVL.

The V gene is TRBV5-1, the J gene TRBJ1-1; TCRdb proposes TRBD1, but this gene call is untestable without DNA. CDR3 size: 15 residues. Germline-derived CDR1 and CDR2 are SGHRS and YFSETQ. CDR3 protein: CASSFATGSGTEAFF.

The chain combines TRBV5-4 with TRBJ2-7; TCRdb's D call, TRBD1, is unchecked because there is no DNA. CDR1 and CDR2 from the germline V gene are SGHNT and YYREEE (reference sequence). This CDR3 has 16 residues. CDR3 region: CASSFGQAVDPYEQYF.

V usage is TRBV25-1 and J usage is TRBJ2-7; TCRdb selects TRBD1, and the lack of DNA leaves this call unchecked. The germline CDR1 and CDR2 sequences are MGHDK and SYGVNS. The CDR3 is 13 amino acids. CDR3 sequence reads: CASNQGNSYEQYF.